Below are 14 T cell receptor beta chains sequenced from a single sample in a study of shared clonotypes between healthy human individuals. Generated by immunoSEQ multiplex PCR, the TCRdb table keeps only in-frame clones and is missing some. This sample carries nearly 2 million clones, roughly 95% of them seen once, and the ten largest clones take 1% to 1.5%. CD45RO-negative, CCR7-positively selected cells formed the naive CD8 fraction, excluding terminally differentiated effector memory CD45RA+ cells. Sequenced input: naive CD8+ T cells sorted from blood. The receptors shown here come from a man aged 18 to 29 in good health.

This sequence joins TRBV4-2 and TRBJ2-1, with D possibly being TRBD2 (7 bases). The V end was cut by 2 bases, the J end by 0 bases, with 17 bases between. CDR1 and CDR2 (germline): LGHNA, YNFKEQ. CDR3 length: 18 residues. The CDR3 here is CASSQSPGGVSSYNEQFF. The DNA for the CDR3 is TGTGCCAGCAGCCAATCCCCGGGGGGCGTGAGCTCCTACAATGAGCAGTTCTTC.

The genes are TRBV5-1 and TRBJ1-1, with a tentative D call TRBD1 (6 bases). Germline CDR1 SGHRS, CDR2 YFSETQ. Trimming took 4 bases from V and 1 from J, leaving 20 bases between them. This CDR3 spans 17 amino acids. This chain's CDR3 is CASSPWGQGQKNTEAFF. DNA of the CDR3: TGCGCCAGCAGCCCGTGGGGGCAGGGGCAGAAGAACACTGAAGCTTTCTTT.

The CDR3 here is CASSSDERSYEQYF. The CDR3 region has the DNA TGTGCCAGCAGTTCGGATGAGAGATCCTACGAGCAGTACTTC. V usage is TRBV5-6 and J usage is TRBJ2-7; D gene unclear. Trimming stripped 5 bases from V and 1 base from J, with 13 bases between. CDR3 length: 14 amino acids. Germline assignment: CDR1 SGHDT and CDR2 YYEEEE.

This sequence joins TRBV19 and TRBJ2-7; D gene ambiguous. The germline V gene encodes CDR1 LNHDA and CDR2 SQIVND (reference sequence). Trimming cost V 4 bases and J 4 bases, with 11 bases left between them. CDR3 length: 13 amino acids. CDR3 protein: CASSTSISYEQYF. CDR3 nucleotides: TGTGCCAGTAGTACCAGTATTTCGTACGAGCAGTACTTC. Complete variable domain (other parts from reference TRBV19 and TRBJ2-7): DGGITQSPKYLFRKEGQNVTLSCEQNLNHDAMYWYRQDPGQGLRLIYYSQIVNDFQKGDIAEGYSVSREKKESFPLTVTSAQKNPTAFYLCASSTSISYEQYFGPGTRLTVT.

The chain uses TRBV30 and TRBJ2-1, with unresolved D. Germline V gene data show CDR1 as GTSNPN and CDR2 as SVGIG (reference sequence). Trimming stripped 2 bases from V and 7 bases from J, with 6 bases between. The CDR3 covers 11 residues. The CDR3 DNA follows: TGTGCCTGGAGTTATGGGAATGAGCAGTTCTTC. It encodes CAWSYGNEQFF.

The V call is TRBV27, the J call TRBJ2-4; a possible D gene is TRBD1 (5 bases). The V end lost 6 bases, the J end lost 8 bases, and 17 bases lay between the germline ends. The CDR3 consists of 14 residues. Germline V gene data show CDR1 as MNHEY and CDR2 as SMNVEV (reference sequence). The DNA of the CDR3 is TGTGCCAGCAGCTATGGTGAAGGGGCGGACATTCAGTACTTC. Amino acid sequence: CASSYGEGADIQYF.

On this clone itself: This specimen includes other DNA sequences encoding the same CDR3. The rearrangement uses TRBV6-5 and TRBJ2-1; perhaps TRBD2 as D (5 bases). Trimming removed 5 bases at V and 0 bases at J, with 8 bases between. The CDR3 extends over 14 amino acids. Germline V gives CDR1 MNHEY, CDR2 SVGAGI. The CDR3, as DNA: TGTGCCAGCAGTCCCGGGGTCTCCTACAATGAGCAGTTCTTC. This gives the protein CASSPGVSYNEQFF.

The chain joins TRBV5-1 to TRBJ2-3, with D unresolved. The germline V gene encodes CDR1 SGHRS and CDR2 YFSETQ. CDR3 length: 13 amino acids. Trimming cost V 5 bases and J 6 bases, with 13 bases left between them. The CDR3: CASSSDISDTQYF. DNA for the CDR3: TGCGCCAGCAGTTCTGACATATCTGATACGCAGTATTTT.

The genes are TRBV2 and TRBJ2-3; maybe TRBD2 (5 bases). With 4 bases removed from V and 2 bases from J, the gap between germline ends came to 13 bases. This CDR3 has 15 amino acids. Looked up from germline, CDR1 is SNHLY and CDR2 is FYNNEI. The CDR3, as DNA: TGTGCCAGCAGTGGGAGCGGAGGAACCACAGATACGCAGTATTTT. Amino acids: CASSGSGGTTDTQYF.

The chain has TRBV13 and TRBJ1-4; D ambiguous. V was clipped by 5 bases and J by 13 bases, with 26 bases between them. Germline V gene data show CDR1 as PRHDT and CDR2 as FYEKMQ (reference sequence). The CDR3 totals 16 residues. CDR3 protein: CASSPSARPGSEVLFF. CDR3 in DNA: TGTGCCAGCAGCCCATCAGCTCGCCCCGGGTCCGAGGTACTGTTTTTT.

About this clone: The same CDR3 is also encoded by other DNA sequences in this sample. The gene calls are TRBV27 and TRBJ2-7; no reliable D call. Germline values: CDR1 MNHEY, CDR2 SMNVEV (reference sequence). The CDR3 has 13 amino acids. Trimming left V 3 bases short and J 1 base short, with 7 bases between. The CDR3 DNA follows: TGTGCCAGCAGTTTTGGGCCGTCCTACGAGCAGTACTTC. It codes for CASSFGPSYEQYF.

V is TRBV11-3 and J is TRBJ2-7; 8 nucleotides align to TRBD2. Germline-derived CDR1 and CDR2 are SGHNT and YENEEA. Trimming took 2 bases from V and 3 from J; bases not matched to a gene: 6. This CDR3 has 15 residues. CDR3 bases: TGTGCCAGCAGCTTACGTCCGGGACTAGTCTACGAGCAGTACTTC. Translating it yields CASSLRPGLVYEQYF.

Written as DNA, the CDR3 is TGCGCCAGCAGTTCCGGAGAGATACCCTCCTACGAGCAGTACTTC. Translated, it gives CASSSGEIPSYEQYF. The chain joins TRBV5-1 to TRBJ2-7; D call uncertain. The length of the CDR3 is 15 residues. Trimming shortened V by 5 bases and J by 0 bases, and 15 bases separated the two germline ends. The germline V gene has CDR1 SGHRS and CDR2 YFSETQ.

The chain has TRBV6-5 and TRBJ1-5; D is undetermined. The CDR3 consists of 14 residues. V lost 0 bases and J lost 5, with 8 bases in between. Germline values: CDR1 MNHEY, CDR2 SVGAGI. This CDR3 reads CASSYSNTYQPQHF. CDR3 DNA: TGTGCCAGCAGTTACTCGAACACCTATCAGCCCCAGCATTTT.